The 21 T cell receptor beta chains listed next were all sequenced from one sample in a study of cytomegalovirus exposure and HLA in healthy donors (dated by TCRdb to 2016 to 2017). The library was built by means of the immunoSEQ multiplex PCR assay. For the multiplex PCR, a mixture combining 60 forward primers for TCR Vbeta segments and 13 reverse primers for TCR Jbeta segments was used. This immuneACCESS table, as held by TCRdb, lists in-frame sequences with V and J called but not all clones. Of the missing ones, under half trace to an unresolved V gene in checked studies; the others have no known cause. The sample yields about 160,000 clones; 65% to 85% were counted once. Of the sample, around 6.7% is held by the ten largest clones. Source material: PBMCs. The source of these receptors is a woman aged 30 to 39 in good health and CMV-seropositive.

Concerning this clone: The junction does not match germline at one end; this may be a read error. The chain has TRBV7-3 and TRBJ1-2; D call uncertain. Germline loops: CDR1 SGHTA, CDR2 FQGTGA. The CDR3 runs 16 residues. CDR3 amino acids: CSSSLSPLPLTNGYTF. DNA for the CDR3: TGTTCCAGCAGCTTATCCCCTCTACCCTTAACTAATGGCTACACCTTC.

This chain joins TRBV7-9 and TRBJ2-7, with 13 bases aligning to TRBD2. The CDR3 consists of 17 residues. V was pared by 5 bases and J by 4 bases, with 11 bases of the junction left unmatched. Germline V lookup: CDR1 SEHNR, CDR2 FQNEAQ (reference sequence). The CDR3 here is CASSRLAGGLSSYEQYF. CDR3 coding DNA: TGTGCCAGCAGCAGACTAGCGGGGGGACTGAGCTCTTACGAGCAGTACTTC. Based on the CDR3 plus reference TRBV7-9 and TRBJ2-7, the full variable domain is DTGVSQNPRHKITKRGQNVTFRCDPISEHNRLYWYRQTLGQGPEFLTYFQNEAQLEKSRLLSDRFSAERPKGSFSTLEIQRTEQGDSAMYLCASSRLAGGLSSYEQYFGPGTRLTVT.

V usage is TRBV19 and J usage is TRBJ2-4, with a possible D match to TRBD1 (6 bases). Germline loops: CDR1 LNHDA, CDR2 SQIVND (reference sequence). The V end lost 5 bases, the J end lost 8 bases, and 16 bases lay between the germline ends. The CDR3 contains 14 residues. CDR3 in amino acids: CASSPGHSLDIQYF. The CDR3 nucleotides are TGTGCCAGTAGTCCGGGACACTCCCTAGACATTCAGTACTTC.

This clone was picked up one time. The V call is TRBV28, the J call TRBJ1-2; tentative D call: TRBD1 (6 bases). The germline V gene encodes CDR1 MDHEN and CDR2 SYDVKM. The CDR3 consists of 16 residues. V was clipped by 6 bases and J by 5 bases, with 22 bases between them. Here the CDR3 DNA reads TGTGCCAGCAGCAGAATATCAACAGGGTCTTATTATGGCTACACCTTC. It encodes CASSRISTGSYYGYTF.

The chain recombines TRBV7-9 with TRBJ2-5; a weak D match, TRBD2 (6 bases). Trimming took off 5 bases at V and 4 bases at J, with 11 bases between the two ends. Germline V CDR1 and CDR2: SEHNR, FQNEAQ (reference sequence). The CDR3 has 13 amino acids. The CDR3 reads CASSPGRGETQYF. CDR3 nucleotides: TGTGCCAGCAGCCCTGGGCGGGGAGAGACCCAGTACTTC.

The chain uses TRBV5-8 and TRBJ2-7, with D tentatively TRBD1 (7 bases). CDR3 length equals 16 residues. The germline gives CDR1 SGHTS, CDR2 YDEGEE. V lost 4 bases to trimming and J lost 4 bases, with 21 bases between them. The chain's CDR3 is CASSHHRGLVVYEQYF. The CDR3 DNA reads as TGTGCCAGCAGCCACCACAGGGGACTGGTAGTTTACGAGCAGTACTTC.

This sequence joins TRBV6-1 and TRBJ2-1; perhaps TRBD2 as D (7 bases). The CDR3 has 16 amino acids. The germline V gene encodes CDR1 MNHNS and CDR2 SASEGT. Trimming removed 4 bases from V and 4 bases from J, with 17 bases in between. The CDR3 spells CASSGKRAGAYNEQFF. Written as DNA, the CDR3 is TGTGCCAGCAGTGGCAAACGGGCGGGGGCTTACAATGAGCAGTTCTTC.

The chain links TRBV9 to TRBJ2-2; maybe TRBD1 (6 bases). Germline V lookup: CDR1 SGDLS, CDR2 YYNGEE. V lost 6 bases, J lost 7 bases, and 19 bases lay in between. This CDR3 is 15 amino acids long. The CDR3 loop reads CASTAGVVFVGELFF. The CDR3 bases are TGTGCCAGCACTGCAGGGGTAGTATTTGTCGGGGAGCTGTTTTTT.

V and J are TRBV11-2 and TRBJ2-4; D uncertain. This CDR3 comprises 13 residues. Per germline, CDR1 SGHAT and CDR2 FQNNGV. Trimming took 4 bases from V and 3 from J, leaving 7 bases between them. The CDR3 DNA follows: TGTGCCAGCAGCTCCTCCGTCAAAAACATTCAGTACTTC. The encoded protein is CASSSSVKNIQYF.

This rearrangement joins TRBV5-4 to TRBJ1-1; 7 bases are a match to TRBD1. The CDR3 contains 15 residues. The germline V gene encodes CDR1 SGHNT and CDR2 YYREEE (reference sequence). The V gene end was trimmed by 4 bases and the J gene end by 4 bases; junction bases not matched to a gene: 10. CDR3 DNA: TGTGCCAGCAGCCCAAGACAGGGCTGGGGCACTGAAGCTTTCTTT. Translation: CASSPRQGWGTEAFF.

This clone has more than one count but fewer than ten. The DNA of the CDR3 is TGCGCCAGCAGCTTGGCGTCCAGGGTTGACGGCTACACCTTC. Its protein is CASSLASRVDGYTF. The rearrangement links TRBV5-1 to TRBJ1-2, with D perhaps TRBD1 (5 bases). The CDR3 is 14 residues long. Germline loops: CDR1 SGHRS, CDR2 YFSETQ. V gave up 0 bases and J gave up 8 bases, with 14 bases separating them.

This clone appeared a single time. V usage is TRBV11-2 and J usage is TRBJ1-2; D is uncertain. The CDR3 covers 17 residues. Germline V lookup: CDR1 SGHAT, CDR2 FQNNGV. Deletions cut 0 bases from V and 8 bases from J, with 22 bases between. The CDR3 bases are TGTGCCAGCAGCTTAGATCCGGCTATATGGACTTCGGGCGGCTACACCTTC. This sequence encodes CASSLDPAIWTSGGYTF.

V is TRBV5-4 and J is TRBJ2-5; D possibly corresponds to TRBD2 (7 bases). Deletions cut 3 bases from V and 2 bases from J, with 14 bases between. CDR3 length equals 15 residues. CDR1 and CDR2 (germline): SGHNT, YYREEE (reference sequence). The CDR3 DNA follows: TGTGCCAGCAGCTGGGAGGGGGTCGGGCAAGAGACCCAGTACTTC. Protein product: CASSWEGVGQETQYF.

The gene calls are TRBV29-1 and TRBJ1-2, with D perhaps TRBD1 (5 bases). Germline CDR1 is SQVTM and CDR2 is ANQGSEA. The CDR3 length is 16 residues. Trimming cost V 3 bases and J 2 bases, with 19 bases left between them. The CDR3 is CSVDGDLGQGNYGYTF. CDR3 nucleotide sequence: TGCAGCGTTGACGGCGACCTAGGGCAGGGAAACTATGGCTACACCTTC.

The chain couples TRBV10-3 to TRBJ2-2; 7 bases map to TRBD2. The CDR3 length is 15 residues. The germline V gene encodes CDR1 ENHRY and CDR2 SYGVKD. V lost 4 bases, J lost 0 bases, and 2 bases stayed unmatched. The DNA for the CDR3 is TGTGCCATCAGTGCGAGCGGGGCGAACACCGGGGAGCTGTTTTTT. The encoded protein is CAISASGANTGELFF.

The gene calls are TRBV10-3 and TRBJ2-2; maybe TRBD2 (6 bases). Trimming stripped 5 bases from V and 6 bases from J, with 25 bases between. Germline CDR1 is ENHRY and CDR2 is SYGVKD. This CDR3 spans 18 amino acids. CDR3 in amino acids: CAISLSISGEAAAGELFF. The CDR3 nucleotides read TGTGCCATCAGTTTGAGTATTTCGGGGGAAGCGGCCGCCGGGGAGCTGTTTTTT.

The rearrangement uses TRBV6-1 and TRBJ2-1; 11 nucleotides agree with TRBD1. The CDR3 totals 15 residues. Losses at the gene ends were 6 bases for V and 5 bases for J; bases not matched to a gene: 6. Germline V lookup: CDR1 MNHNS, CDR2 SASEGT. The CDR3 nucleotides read TGTGCCAGCAGGTACGGGACAGGGGGAAACAATGAGCAGTTCTTC. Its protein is CASRYGTGGNNEQFF.

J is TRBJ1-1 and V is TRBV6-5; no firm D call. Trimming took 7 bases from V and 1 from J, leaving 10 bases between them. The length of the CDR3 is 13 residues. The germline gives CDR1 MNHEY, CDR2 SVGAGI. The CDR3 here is CASIREKNTEAFF. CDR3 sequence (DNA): TGTGCCAGCATCCGGGAAAAGAACACTGAAGCTTTCTTT.

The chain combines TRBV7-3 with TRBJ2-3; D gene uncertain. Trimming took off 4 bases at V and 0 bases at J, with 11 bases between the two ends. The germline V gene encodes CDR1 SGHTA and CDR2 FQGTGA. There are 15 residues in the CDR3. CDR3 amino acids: CASSSGLSSTDTQYF. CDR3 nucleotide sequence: TGTGCCAGCAGCTCCGGGTTATCTAGCACAGATACGCAGTATTTT.

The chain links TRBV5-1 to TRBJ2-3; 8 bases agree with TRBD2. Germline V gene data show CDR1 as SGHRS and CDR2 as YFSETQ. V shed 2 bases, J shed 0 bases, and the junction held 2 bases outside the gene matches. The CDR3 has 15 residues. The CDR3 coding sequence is TGCGCCAGCAGCTTCACTAGCGGAAGCACAGATACGCAGTATTTT. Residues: CASSFTSGSTDTQYF.

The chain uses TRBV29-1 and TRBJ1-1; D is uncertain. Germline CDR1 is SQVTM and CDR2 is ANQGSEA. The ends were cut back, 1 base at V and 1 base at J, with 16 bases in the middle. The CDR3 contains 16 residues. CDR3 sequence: CSVEGTPRQPNTEAFF. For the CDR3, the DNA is TGCAGCGTTGAAGGGACTCCTAGGCAGCCGAACACTGAAGCTTTCTTT.